What follows is one T cell receptor (beta chain) and its context. The sample comes from a study of technical replicates of blood from four donors. Sequenced by immunoSEQ multiplex PCR; TCRdb stores in-frame clones only, minus some. Seen here are 95,000 to 100,000 clones, roughly 95% observed once, and the top ten hold 0.2% to 0.25%. This TCR came from a human donor in good health. Sequencing was performed on T cells isolated from PBMCs.

The DNA for the CDR3 is TGTGCCAGCAGCTTGGGGGGACAGGGGTTTCACAATCCCTCCGGGGAGCTGTTTTTT. Its translation is CASSLGGQGFHNPSGELFF. The V gene is TRBV7-9, the J gene TRBJ2-2; 10 bases fit TRBD1. V lost 3 bases, J lost 6 bases, and 16 bases stayed unmatched. Germline CDR1 is SEHNR and CDR2 is FQNEAQ (reference sequence). The CDR3 has 19 residues.